A selection of T cell receptor beta chains follows, all from one sample in a study of blood T cell repertoires in COVID-19. Profiled with immunoSEQ multiplex PCR; TCRdb holds only in-frame clones, not every one. This table has 200,000 or so clones, more than 80% appearing once. The sample comprised PBMCs or T cells enriched from blood (not recorded which). The origin of the receptors is a woman between 18 and 30 years old who had recovered from COVID-19. The CDR3 runs from the conserved cysteine through the conserved F or W. Each record gives: D gene, V gene, J gene, clone size, CDR3 DNA, CDR3 protein. A D gene is named only where the DNA matches it firmly. Only part of the rows carry a size: once, few, many, or a class if the clone is expanded.

d_call: TRBD1; v_call: TRBV7-9; j_call: TRBJ2-7; clone_size: medium-sized; cdr3_nt: TGTGCCAGCAGCTTAGACACGACAGGGGAGCACTTC; cdr3_aa: CASSLDTTGEHF
d_call: TRBD1; v_call: TRBV19; j_call: TRBJ1-2; clone_size: NA; cdr3_nt: TGTGCCAGTAGTACCCCGGACAGGGCGAACTATGGCTACACCTTC; cdr3_aa: CASSTPDRANYGYTF
d_call: TRBD2; v_call: TRBV7-2; j_call: TRBJ2-3; clone_size: NA; cdr3_nt: TGTGCCAGCAGCTTAATGAGCGGGGGGGCTTCAGATACGCAGTATTTT; cdr3_aa: CASSLMSGGASDTQYF
d_call: TRBD2; v_call: TRBV11-2; j_call: TRBJ2-5; clone_size: NA; cdr3_nt: TGTGCCAGCAGCTTAGGTCATGGGGGGGGGCAAGAGACCCAGTACTTC; cdr3_aa: CASSLGHGGGQETQYF
d_call: NA; v_call: TRBV6-5; j_call: TRBJ1-3; clone_size: NA; cdr3_nt: TGTGCCAGCAGTTACTCCCCGTCTGGAAACACCATATATTTT; cdr3_aa: CASSYSPSGNTIYF
d_call: NA; v_call: TRBV27; j_call: TRBJ2-7; clone_size: NA; cdr3_nt: TGTGCCAGCAGTTTAGCCGGCAGCAGGCCCTACGAGCAGTACTTC; cdr3_aa: CASSLAGSRPYEQYF
d_call: TRBD1; v_call: TRBV10-3; j_call: TRBJ2-2; clone_size: NA; cdr3_nt: TGTGCCATCGGAAGACAGGGGATGAACACCGGGGAGCTGTTTTTT; cdr3_aa: CAIGRQGMNTGELFF
d_call: TRBD2; v_call: TRBV5-1; j_call: TRBJ2-1; clone_size: once; cdr3_nt: TGCGCCAGCAGCGAGGAGGAAGCGGGGGGCCTCTACAATGAGCAGTTCTTC; cdr3_aa: CASSEEEAGGLYNEQFF
d_call: NA; v_call: TRBV24-1; j_call: TRBJ1-1; clone_size: NA; cdr3_nt: TGTGCCACCAGTGATTTCTCGGGGTTCCCTGAAGCTTTCTTT; cdr3_aa: CATSDFSGFPEAFF
d_call: NA; v_call: TRBV12-3/TRBV12-4; j_call: TRBJ1-1; clone_size: NA; cdr3_nt: TGTGCCAGCAGTTTAGGAGGGAGCACTGAAGCTTTCTTT; cdr3_aa: CASSLGGSTEAFF
d_call: NA; v_call: TRBV7-9; j_call: TRBJ1-1; clone_size: NA; cdr3_nt: TGTGCCAGCAGCTCCCAAGGCGGGGGGCATGCTTTCTTT; cdr3_aa: CASSSQGGGHAFF